The rows below give T cell receptor beta chains drawn from one sample of a study of blood T cell repertoires in COVID-19. Produced via immunoSEQ multiplex PCR; TCRdb's table is partial and in-frame only. The profile shows some 190,000 clones, over 75% of them singletons. Sequenced input: peripheral blood. Every receptor here comes from a man older than 75 with COVID-19, enrolled during active disease. The CDR3 runs from the conserved cysteine through the conserved F or W. D genes are given only for firm matches.

d_call: TRBD1
v_call: TRBV7-2
j_call: TRBJ2-7
cdr3_aa: CASSYRTGAYEQYF
cdr3_nt: TGTGCCAGCAGCTATCGGACAGGGGCCTACGAGCAGTACTTC

d_call: -
v_call: TRBV19
j_call: TRBJ1-5
cdr3_aa: CASSESTGVQPQHF
cdr3_nt: TGTGCCAGTAGTGAATCGACAGGCGTTCAGCCCCAGCATTTT

d_call: TRBD2
v_call: TRBV9
j_call: TRBJ2-1
cdr3_aa: CASTSGGANEQFF
cdr3_nt: TGTGCCAGCACCTCCGGGGGGGCGAATGAGCAGTTCTTC

d_call: -
v_call: TRBV18
j_call: TRBJ1-1
cdr3_aa: CASSPGHQNTEAFF
cdr3_nt: TGTGCCAGCTCCCCGGGACACCAGAACACTGAAGCTTTCTTT

d_call: -
v_call: TRBV13
j_call: TRBJ1-1
cdr3_aa: CASSSPPHGGANTEAFF
cdr3_nt: TGTGCCAGCAGCTCCCCCCCCCACGGGGGGGCGAACACTGAAGCTTTCTTT

d_call: TRBD1
v_call: TRBV29-1
j_call: TRBJ2-7
cdr3_aa: CSVEEVFRGTRYEQYF
cdr3_nt: TGCAGCGTTGAAGAGGTTTTCAGGGGGACCCGCTACGAGCAGTACTTC

d_call: TRBD2
v_call: TRBV9
j_call: TRBJ2-5
cdr3_aa: CASSAAPGSGGMETQYF
cdr3_nt: TGTGCCAGCAGCGCCGCTCCGGGGAGCGGGGGGATGGAGACCCAGTACTTC

d_call: -
v_call: TRBV7-3
j_call: TRBJ2-1
cdr3_aa: CASSLTPAGGSSYNEQFF
cdr3_nt: TGTGCCAGCAGCTTAACCCCCGCCGGCGGCAGCTCCTACAATGAGCAGTTCTTC

d_call: -
v_call: TRBV11-1
j_call: TRBJ2-3
cdr3_aa: CASSLALRAGGTDTQYF
cdr3_nt: TGTGCCAGCAGCTTAGCTCTTCGGGCAGGGGGCACAGATACGCAGTATTTT

d_call: TRBD2
v_call: TRBV6-2/TRBV6-3
j_call: TRBJ2-3
cdr3_aa: CASSRPGLAEDTQYF
cdr3_nt: TGTGCCAGCAGTCGACCGGGACTAGCGGAAGATACGCAGTATTTT

d_call: -
v_call: TRBV2
j_call: TRBJ1-5
cdr3_aa: CASSRQLNQPQHF
cdr3_nt: TGTGCCAGCAGCAGACAGCTCAATCAGCCCCAGCATTTT

d_call: -
v_call: TRBV7-6
j_call: TRBJ2-2
cdr3_aa: CASSLQTTGELFF
cdr3_nt: TGTGCCAGCAGCTTGCAGACTACCGGGGAGCTGTTTTTT

d_call: -
v_call: TRBV12-3/TRBV12-4
j_call: TRBJ2-1
cdr3_aa: CASKTTPHNEQFF
cdr3_nt: TGTGCCAGCAAGACTACCCCGCACAATGAGCAGTTCTTC

d_call: TRBD1
v_call: TRBV4-1
j_call: TRBJ1-2
cdr3_aa: CASSQETGRYGYTF
cdr3_nt: TGCGCCAGCAGCCAAGAGACAGGGCGGTATGGCTACACCTTC

d_call: -
v_call: TRBV3-1/TRBV3-2
j_call: TRBJ2-3
cdr3_aa: CASSQDLSTDTQYF
cdr3_nt: TGTGCCAGCAGCCAAGATCTATCCACAGATACGCAGTATTTT

d_call: -
v_call: TRBV13
j_call: TRBJ2-7
cdr3_aa: CASSYRGTRSYEQYF
cdr3_nt: TGTGCCAGCAGCTACCGTGGGACTCGCTCCTACGAGCAGTACTTC

d_call: TRBD2
v_call: TRBV28
j_call: TRBJ2-3
cdr3_aa: CASSLSGLAGAAVTQYF
cdr3_nt: TGTGCCAGCAGTTTATCCGGTCTAGCGGGGGCGGCGGTTACGCAGTATTTT

d_call: TRBD1
v_call: TRBV11-3
j_call: TRBJ2-2
cdr3_aa: CASSLVRQGGGELFF
cdr3_nt: TGTGCCAGCAGCTTAGTTAGACAGGGTGGCGGGGAGCTGTTTTTT

d_call: -
v_call: TRBV19
j_call: TRBJ2-5
cdr3_aa: CASSTPGGAETQYF
cdr3_nt: TGTGCCAGTAGTACCCCCGGAGGTGCCGAGACCCAGTACTTC

d_call: TRBD2
v_call: TRBV11-3
j_call: TRBJ2-1
cdr3_aa: CASSGGGSSYNEQFF
cdr3_nt: TGTGCCAGCAGCGGCGGGGGGAGCTCCTACAATGAGCAGTTCTTC

d_call: TRBD1
v_call: TRBV4-1
j_call: TRBJ1-6
cdr3_aa: CASSQDGQGRVPLHF
cdr3_nt: TGCGCCAGCAGCCAAGACGGACAGGGGAGGGTACCCCTCCACTTT

d_call: -
v_call: TRBV19
j_call: TRBJ2-5
cdr3_aa: CASSSGETQYF
cdr3_nt: TGTGCCAGTAGTTCCGGAGAGACCCAGTACTTC

d_call: TRBD1
v_call: TRBV9
j_call: TRBJ1-2
cdr3_aa: CASSGQGIYGYTF
cdr3_nt: TGTGCCAGCAGCGGACAGGGTATCTATGGCTACACCTTC

d_call: -
v_call: TRBV11-3
j_call: TRBJ1-1
cdr3_aa: CASSLGSRGDTEAFF
cdr3_nt: TGTGCCAGCAGCTTAGGCTCCCGGGGGGACACTGAAGCTTTCTTT

d_call: -
v_call: TRBV6-5
j_call: TRBJ2-7
cdr3_aa: CASHQMRAPYEQYF
cdr3_nt: TGTGCCAGCCACCAGATGAGGGCGCCCTACGAGCAGTACTTC

d_call: -
v_call: TRBV9
j_call: TRBJ2-3
cdr3_aa: CASSVVDSPSTDTQYF
cdr3_nt: TGTGCCAGCAGCGTAGTGGACAGCCCCAGCACAGATACGCAGTATTTT

d_call: -
v_call: TRBV4-2
j_call: TRBJ1-1
cdr3_aa: CASSQPGMIAEAFF
cdr3_nt: TGTGCCAGCAGCCAACCGGGAATGATCGCTGAAGCTTTCTTT

d_call: -
v_call: TRBV9
j_call: TRBJ2-5
cdr3_aa: CASSKTQGGETQYF
cdr3_nt: TGTGCCAGCAGCAAAACTCAGGGAGGAGAGACCCAGTACTTC